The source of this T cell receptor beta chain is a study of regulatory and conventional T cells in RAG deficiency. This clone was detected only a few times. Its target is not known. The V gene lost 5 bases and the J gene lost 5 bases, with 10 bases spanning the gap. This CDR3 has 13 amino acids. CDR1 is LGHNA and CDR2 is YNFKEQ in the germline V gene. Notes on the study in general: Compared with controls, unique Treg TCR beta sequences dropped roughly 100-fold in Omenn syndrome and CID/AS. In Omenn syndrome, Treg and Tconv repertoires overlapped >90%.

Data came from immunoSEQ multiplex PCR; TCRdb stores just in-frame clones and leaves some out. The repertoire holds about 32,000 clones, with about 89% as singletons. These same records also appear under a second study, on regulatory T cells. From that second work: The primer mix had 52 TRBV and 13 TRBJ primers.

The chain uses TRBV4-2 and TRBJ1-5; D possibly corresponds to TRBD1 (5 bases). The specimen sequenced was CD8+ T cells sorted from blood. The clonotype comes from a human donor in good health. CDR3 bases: TGTGCCAGCAGCTTGACAGCATATCAGCCCCAGCATTTT. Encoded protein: CASSLTAYQPQHF.